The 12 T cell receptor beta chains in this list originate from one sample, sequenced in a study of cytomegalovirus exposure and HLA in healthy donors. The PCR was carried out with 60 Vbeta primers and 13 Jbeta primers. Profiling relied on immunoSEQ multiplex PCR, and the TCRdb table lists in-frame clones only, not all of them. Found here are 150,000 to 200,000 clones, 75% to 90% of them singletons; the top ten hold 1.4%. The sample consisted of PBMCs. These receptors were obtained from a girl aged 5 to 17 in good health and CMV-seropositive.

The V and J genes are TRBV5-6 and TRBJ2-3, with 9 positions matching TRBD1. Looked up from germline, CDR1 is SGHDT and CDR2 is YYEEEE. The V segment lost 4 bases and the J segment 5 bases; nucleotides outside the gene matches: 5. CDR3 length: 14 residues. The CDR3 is CASSPGTGKDTQYF. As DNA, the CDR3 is TGTGCCAGCAGCCCTGGGACAGGGAAAGATACGCAGTATTTT. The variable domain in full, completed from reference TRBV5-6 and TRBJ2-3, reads DAGVTQSPTHLIKTRGQQVTLRCSPKSGHDTVSWYQQALGQGPQFIFQYYEEEERQRGNFPDRFSGHQFPNYSSELNVNALLLGDSALYLCASSPGTGKDTQYFGPGTRLTVL.

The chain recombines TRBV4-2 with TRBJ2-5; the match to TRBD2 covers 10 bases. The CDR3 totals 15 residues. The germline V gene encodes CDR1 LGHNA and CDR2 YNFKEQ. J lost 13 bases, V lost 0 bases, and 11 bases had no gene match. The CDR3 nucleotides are TGTGCCAGCAGCCAAGATCCCCAGCGGGAGGGCCTTATGTACTTC. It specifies CASSQDPQREGLMYF.

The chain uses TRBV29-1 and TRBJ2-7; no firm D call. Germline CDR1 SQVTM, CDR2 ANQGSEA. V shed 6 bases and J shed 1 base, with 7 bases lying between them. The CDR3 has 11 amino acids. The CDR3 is CSVALSYEQYF. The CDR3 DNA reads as TGCAGCGTGGCTCTGTCCTACGAGCAGTACTTC.

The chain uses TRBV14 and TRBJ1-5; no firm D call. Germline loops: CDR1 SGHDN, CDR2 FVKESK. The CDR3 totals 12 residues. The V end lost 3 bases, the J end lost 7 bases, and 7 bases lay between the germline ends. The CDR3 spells CASSHLGQPQHF. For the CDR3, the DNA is TGTGCCAGCAGCCATCTGGGCCAGCCCCAGCATTTT.

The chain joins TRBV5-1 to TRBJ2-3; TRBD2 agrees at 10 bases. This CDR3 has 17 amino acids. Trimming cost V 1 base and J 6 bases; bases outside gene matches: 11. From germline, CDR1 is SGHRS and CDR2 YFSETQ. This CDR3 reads CASSLFLAGGGYDTQYF. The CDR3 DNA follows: TGCGCCAGCAGCTTGTTTTTAGCGGGAGGCGGGTACGATACGCAGTATTTT.

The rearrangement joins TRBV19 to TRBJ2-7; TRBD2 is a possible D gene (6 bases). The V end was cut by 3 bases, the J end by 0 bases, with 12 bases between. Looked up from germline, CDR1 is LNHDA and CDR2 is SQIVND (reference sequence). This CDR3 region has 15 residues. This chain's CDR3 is CASSIMAGSSYEQYF. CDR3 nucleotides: TGTGCCAGTAGTATCATGGCGGGGAGCTCCTACGAGCAGTACTTC.

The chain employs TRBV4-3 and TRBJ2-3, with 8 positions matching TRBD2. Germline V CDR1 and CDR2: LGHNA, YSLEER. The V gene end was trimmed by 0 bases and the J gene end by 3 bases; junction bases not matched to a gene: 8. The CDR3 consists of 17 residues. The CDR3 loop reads CASSQESPAGETDTQYF. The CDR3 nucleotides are TGCGCCAGCAGCCAAGAATCACCAGCGGGAGAAACAGATACGCAGTATTTT.

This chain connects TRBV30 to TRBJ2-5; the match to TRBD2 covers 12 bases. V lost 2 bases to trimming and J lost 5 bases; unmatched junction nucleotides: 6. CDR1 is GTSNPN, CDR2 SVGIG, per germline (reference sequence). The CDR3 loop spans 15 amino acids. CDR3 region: CAWSKGLAGSETQYF. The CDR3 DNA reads TGTGCCTGGAGTAAGGGACTAGCGGGCTCCGAGACCCAGTACTTC.

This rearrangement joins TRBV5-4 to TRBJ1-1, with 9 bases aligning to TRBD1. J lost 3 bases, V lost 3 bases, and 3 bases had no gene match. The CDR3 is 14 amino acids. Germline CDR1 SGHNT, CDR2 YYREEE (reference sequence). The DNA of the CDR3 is TGTGCCAGCAGCTGGACAGGGGAGGACACTGAAGCTTTCTTT. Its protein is CASSWTGEDTEAFF.

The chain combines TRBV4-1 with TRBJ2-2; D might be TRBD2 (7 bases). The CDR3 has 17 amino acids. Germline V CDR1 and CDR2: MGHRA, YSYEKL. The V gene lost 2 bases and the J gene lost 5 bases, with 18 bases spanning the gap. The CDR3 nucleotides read TGCGCCAGCAGCCAACGAGGTGGGGGGGGCGAAACCGGGGAGCTGTTTTTT. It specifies CASSQRGGGGETGELFF.

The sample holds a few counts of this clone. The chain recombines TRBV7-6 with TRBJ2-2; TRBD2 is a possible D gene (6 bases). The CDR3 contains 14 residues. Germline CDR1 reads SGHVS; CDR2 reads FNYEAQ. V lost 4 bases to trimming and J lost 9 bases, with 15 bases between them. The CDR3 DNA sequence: TGTGCCAGCAGCTCTAGCTGGGGGGAAAGGGAGCTGTTTTTT. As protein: CASSSSWGERELFF.

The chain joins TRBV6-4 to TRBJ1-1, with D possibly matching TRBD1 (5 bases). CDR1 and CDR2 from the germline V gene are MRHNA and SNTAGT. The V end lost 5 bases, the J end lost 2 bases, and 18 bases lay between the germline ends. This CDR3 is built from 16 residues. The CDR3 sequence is CASSSRAGEGNTEAFF. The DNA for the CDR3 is TGTGCCAGCAGTTCCAGGGCGGGGGAGGGAAACACTGAAGCTTTCTTT.